The entry that follows covers one T cell receptor beta chain sequence. V was clipped by 0 bases and J by 5 bases, with 13 bases between them. Germline CDR1 and CDR2: DFQATT and SNEGSKA (reference sequence). The CDR3 covers 15 residues. The record originates from a study of CD8 T cells in Susac syndrome. About 0.45 to 1 ug RNA was reverse transcribed with random hexamers. TCRdb independently ran MiXCR on the immunoSEQ multiplex PCR reads; one entry per CDR3 protein. The sample includes about 160,000 distinct CDR3 sequences, 80% to 95% of them seen just once. Sequencing was carried out using CD4+ T cells from PBMCs. The receptor's source is a human donor in good health. V is TRBV20-1 and J is TRBJ1-4; D gene unclear. Written as DNA, the CDR3 is TGCAGTGCTAGAGATACGAGACGGGAGAATGAAAAACTGTTTTTT. Translating gives CSARDTRRENEKLFF.